The sequence of this T cell receptor (beta chain) was determined in a study of OX40 agonist ivuxolimab in advanced cancers. The overall study: Dose-escalation patients had hepatocellular carcinoma, melanoma, renal cell or head and neck cancer.

The CDR3 is made up of 14 amino acids. CDR1 and CDR2 (germline): KGHSH, LQKENI. With 5 bases removed from V and 4 bases from J, the gap between germline ends came to 11 bases. The data were produced by immunoSEQ multiplex PCR, yet TCRdb's version contains in-frame clones alone and is incomplete. The table includes 50,000 to 65,000 clones, around 90% detected once. The material sequenced was CD4+ or CD8+ T cells sorted from blood, taken in a trial of the OX40 agonist ivuxolimab. The sequence was obtained from an adult with an advanced solid tumor such as melanoma, head and neck, liver or kidney cancer. The chain links TRBV18 to TRBJ2-2; D may be TRBD1 (5 bases). This CDR3 reads CASSGQGVTGELFF. As DNA, the CDR3 is TGTGCCAGCTCAGGCCAGGGTGTCACCGGGGAGCTGTTTTTT.